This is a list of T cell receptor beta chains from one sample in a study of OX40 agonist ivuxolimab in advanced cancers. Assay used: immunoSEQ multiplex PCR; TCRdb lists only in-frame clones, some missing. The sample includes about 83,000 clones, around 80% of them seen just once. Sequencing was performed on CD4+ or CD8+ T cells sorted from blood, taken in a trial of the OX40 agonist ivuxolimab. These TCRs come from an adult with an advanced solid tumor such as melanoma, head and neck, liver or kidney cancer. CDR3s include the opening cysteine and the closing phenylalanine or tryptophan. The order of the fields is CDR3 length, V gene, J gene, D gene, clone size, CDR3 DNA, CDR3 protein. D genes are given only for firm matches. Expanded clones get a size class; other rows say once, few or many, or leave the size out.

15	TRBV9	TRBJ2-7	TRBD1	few	TGTGCCAGCAGCGTAGCCGGGACAGGGGCCTACGAGCAGTACTTC	CASSVAGTGAYEQYF
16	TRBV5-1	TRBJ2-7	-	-	TGCGCCAGCAGCTTGCTAGGACCGTTGCTCTCCTACGAGCAGTACTTC	CASSLLGPLLSYEQYF
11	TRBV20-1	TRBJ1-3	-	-	TGCAGTGCCGGGACGTGGAACACCATATATTTT	CSAGTWNTIYF
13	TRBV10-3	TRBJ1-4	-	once	TGTGCCACGGCCCGTGCAACTAATGAAAAACTGTTTTTT	CATARATNEKLFF
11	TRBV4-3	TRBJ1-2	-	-	TGCGCCTACTCAGATAACTATGGCTACACCTTC	CAYSDNYGYTF
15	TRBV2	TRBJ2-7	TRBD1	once	TGTGCCAGCAGAAGAACGGGACAGGGGCTTAACGAGCAGTACTTC	CASRRTGQGLNEQYF
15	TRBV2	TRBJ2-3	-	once	TGTGCCAGCAGTGACGAGCGGAGGGCTCAGGATACGCAGTATTTT	CASSDERRAQDTQYF
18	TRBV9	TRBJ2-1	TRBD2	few	TGTGCCAGCAGGGCCGGACTAGCGGGGGCCAGATCCTACAATGAGCAGTTCTTC	CASRAGLAGARSYNEQFF
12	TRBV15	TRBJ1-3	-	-	TGTGCCACCAGCAGAGATGGAAACACCATATATTTT	CATSRDGNTIYF
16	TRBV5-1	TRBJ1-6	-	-	TGCGCCAGCAGCGGGAACCCAGGCAGGAATAATTCACCCCTCCACTTT	CASSGNPGRNNSPLHF
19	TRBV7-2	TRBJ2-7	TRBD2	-	TGTGCCAGCAGCTTAGCGGGACTAGCGCGGAGGTCCTTCTCCTACGAGCAGTACTTC	CASSLAGLARRSFSYEQYF
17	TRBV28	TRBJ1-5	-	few	TGTGCCAGCAGTTTATTGCGGGGGACCCCTGGGAGTCAGCCCCAGCATTTT	CASSLLRGTPGSQPQHF
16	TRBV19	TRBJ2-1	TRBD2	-	TGTGCCAGTAGTAGTGGCTCTGGAGCGGGGATCGATGAGCAGTTCTTC	CASSSGSGAGIDEQFF
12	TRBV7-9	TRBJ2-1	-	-	TGTGCCAGCAGCTTATTGCGAACGGAGCAGTTCTTC	CASSLLRTEQFF
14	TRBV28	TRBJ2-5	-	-	TGTGCCAGCTCTTTAGGGGGGCAACGAGAGACCCAGTACTTC	CASSLGGQRETQYF
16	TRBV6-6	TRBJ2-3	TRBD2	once	TGTGCCAGCAGTCTCGAGCGGGGCCTTGATTTCGATACGCAGTATTTT	CASSLERGLDFDTQYF
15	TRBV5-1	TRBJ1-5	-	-	TGCGCCAGCAGCTTGGACATATGGAGCAATCAGCCCCAGCATTTT	CASSLDIWSNQPQHF
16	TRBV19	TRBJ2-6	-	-	TGTGCCAGTAATGTACGTCCCCGCTCTGGGGCCAACGTCCTGACTTTC	CASNVRPRSGANVLTF
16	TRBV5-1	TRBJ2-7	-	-	TGCGCCAGCAGCTTGGTCGGGGGGCGCGGGGCGTACGAGCAGTACTTC	CASSLVGGRGAYEQYF
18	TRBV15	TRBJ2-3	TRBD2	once	TGTGCCACCAGCAAAGGGACTAGCGGGGGCTTCCGCACAGATACGCAGTATTTT	CATSKGTSGGFRTDTQYF
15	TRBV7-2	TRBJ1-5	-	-	TGTGCCAGCAGCTTGATCATAAATAGCAATCAGCCCCAGCATTTT	CASSLIINSNQPQHF
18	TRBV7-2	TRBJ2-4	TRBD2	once	TGTGCCAGCAGCTTGGGACTAGCGGGGGGGCCGGCCAAAAACATTCAGTACTTC	CASSLGLAGGPAKNIQYF
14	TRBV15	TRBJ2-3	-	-	TGTGCCACCAGCAGAGCTCAGGGCCGTTCCACGCAGTATTTT	CATSRAQGRSTQYF
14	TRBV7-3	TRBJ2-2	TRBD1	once	TGTGCCAGCAGCCTCGGACAGGGATCCCGGGAGCTGTTTTTT	CASSLGQGSRELFF
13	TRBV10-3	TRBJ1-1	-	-	TGTGCCATCAGTGTTCGGAGTCGCACTGAAGCTTTCTTT	CAISVRSRTEAFF
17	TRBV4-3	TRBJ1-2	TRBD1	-	TGCGCCAGCAGCCAAGGTGTTGGGACAGGGGAATATGATGGCTACACCTTC	CASSQGVGTGEYDGYTF
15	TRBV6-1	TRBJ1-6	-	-	TGTGCCAGCAGTGAACCGGGTAATAATGGTTCACCCCTCCACTTT	CASSEPGNNGSPLHF
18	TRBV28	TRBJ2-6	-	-	TGTGCCAGCAGTTTAAGCTTTAGGCGGCCCTCTGGGGCCAACGTCCTGACTTTC	CASSLSFRRPSGANVLTF
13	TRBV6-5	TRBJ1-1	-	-	TGTGCCAGCAGTTACTCCAGGAACACTGAAGCTTTCTTT	CASSYSRNTEAFF
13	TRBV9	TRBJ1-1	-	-	TGTGCCAGCAGCGTAGATAACAGGGCTGAAGCTTTCTTT	CASSVDNRAEAFF
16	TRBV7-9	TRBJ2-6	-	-	TGTGCCAGCAGCTTAGCCCAGGGATTTGGGGCCAACGTCCTGACTTTC	CASSLAQGFGANVLTF
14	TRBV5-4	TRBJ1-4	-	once	TGTGCCAGCAGCTTGGCGGCAACTAATGAAAAACTGTTTTTT	CASSLAATNEKLFF
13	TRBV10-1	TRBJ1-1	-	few	TGCGCCAGCGCACAGAGTCTAAACACTGAAGCTTTCTTT	CASAQSLNTEAFF
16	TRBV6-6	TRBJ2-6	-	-	TGTGCCAGCAGTTACCCAGGGAGCTCTGGGGCCAACGTCCTGACTTTC	CASSYPGSSGANVLTF
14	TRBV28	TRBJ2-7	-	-	TGTGCCAGCACAATGTTGGGGCGCGGCCGGGAGCAGTACTTC	CASTMLGRGREQYF
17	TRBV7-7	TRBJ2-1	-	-	TGTGCCAGCAGCTTGGGGCGTGTTGCAGGGGCGTACAATGAGCAGTTCTTC	CASSLGRVAGAYNEQFF
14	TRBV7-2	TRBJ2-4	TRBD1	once	TGTGCCAGCAGCTTAGAAGGACAGGGTCACATTCAGTACTTC	CASSLEGQGHIQYF
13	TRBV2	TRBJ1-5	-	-	TGTGCCAGCGAGGGACAAAGCAATCAGCCCCAGCATTTT	CASEGQSNQPQHF
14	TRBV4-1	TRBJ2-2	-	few	TGCGCCAGCAGCCAAGATAGGGGAACCGGGGAGCTGTTTTTT	CASSQDRGTGELFF
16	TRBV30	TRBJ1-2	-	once	TGTGCCTGGAGTGGAGCCGGACGGAAGGGAAGAAATGGCTACACCTTC	CAWSGAGRKGRNGYTF
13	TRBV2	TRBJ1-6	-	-	TGTGCCAGCAGTGAAGGGTCTCCTTCACCCCTCCACTTT	CASSEGSPSPLHF
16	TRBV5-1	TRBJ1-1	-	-	TGCGCCAGCAGCTGGCCCGGGTCGGGGAAAGGCACTGAAGCTTTCTTT	CASSWPGSGKGTEAFF
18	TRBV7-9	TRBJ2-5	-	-	TGTGCCAGCAGCTTAGCGGTAGCGGTTGGGACAACGGTAGAGACCCAGTACTTC	CASSLAVAVGTTVETQYF
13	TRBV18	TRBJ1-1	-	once	TGTGCCAGCTCAGCTGGGGCCGGCACTGAAGCTTTCTTT	CASSAGAGTEAFF